This T cell receptor (beta chain) was observed in a study of tumor and adjacent non-tumor tissue in lung cancer. The wider study: The patients, 10 men and about 5 women, were roughly 30 to 76 with stage I to III disease. Each sample yielded about 4.17 million productive TCRbeta reads on average.

No cell sorting was done before RNA was extracted from the tissue. The CDR3 is made up of 14 amino acids. Germline V gene sequence: CDR1 DFQATT, CDR2 SNEGSKA (reference sequence). Between the trimmed V and J ends, which lost 7 bases and 7 bases, there was a span of 23 bases. Study-wide findings and caveats: In normal lung, the top 100 clones were significantly more dominant than in tumor. TCR diversity was significantly greater in tumor than normal lung tissue.

There are a few counts of this clonotype. Its antigen is not known. A modified ARM-PCR protocol with three rounds of nested PCR amplified TCRbeta. TCRdb itself ran the multiplex PCR reads through MiXCR, one entry per CDR3 protein. The table has 60,000 to 85,000 distinct CDR3 sequences, over 80% seen once. The chain combines TRBV20-1 with TRBJ2-7; D is unclear. This receptor was obtained from a woman in her 50s with non-small cell lung cancer. Material for sequencing was lung tumor tissue. The CDR3 spells CSVRIAVGTNEQYF. CDR3 sequence (DNA): TGCAGTGTCCGTATAGCCGTGGGTACGAATGAGCAGTACTTC.